These T cell receptor beta chains were read from a single sample in a study of graft-versus-host responses after intestinal transplantation. No antigen has been assigned to these receptors. Libraries were prepared by immunoSEQ multiplex PCR; TCRdb keeps only in-frame clonotypes and omits some of them. The data contain roughly 120,000 clones, approximately 95% of them singletons. This specimen consisted of unstimulated CD8+ T cells sorted from spleen or lymph node cells, obtained before intestinal transplant. These receptors came from a human donor who received an intestinal transplant. Both conserved end residues are part of each CDR3. The D gene is left open where the match is weak. A row's size may be missing; if present it is once, few, many or a size class.

TRBD2,TRBJ2-1,.,TRBV7-9,TGTGCCAGCAGCTTTAGCGGGAGCGTAACCAATGAGCAGCTCTTC,CASSFSGSVTNEQLF
.,TRBJ2-7,.,TRBV14,TGTGCCGGGACCAAACTAGAAAGAGTCTACGAGCAGTACTTC,CAGTKLERVYEQYF
.,TRBJ2-7,.,TRBV2,TGTGCCAGCAGTGACGTCTCCTACGAGCAGTACTTC,CASSDVSYEQYF
.,TRBJ2-2,.,TRBV7-9,TGTGCCAGCAGCTTGGGACTGAACACCGGGGAGCTGTTTTTT,CASSLGLNTGELFF
TRBD1,TRBJ1-4,.,TRBV13,TGTGCCAGCAGCGGAATAAGGACAGGCTATGAAAAACTGTTTTTT,CASSGIRTGYEKLFF
.,TRBJ2-7,.,TRBV28,TGTGCCAGCAGCGACTTCAGAGCCGGCGGCATCTACTCCTACGAGCAGTACTTC,CASSDFRAGGIYSYEQYF
.,TRBJ2-5,.,TRBV4-1,TGCGCCAGCAGCCAAGATCAAGGGACCCAGTACTTC,CASSQDQGTQYF
.,TRBJ2-7,.,TRBV30,TGTGCCTGGAGCGCCAGGGGATCCGAGCAGTACTTC,CAWSARGSEQYF
.,TRBJ2-7,.,TRBV7-9,TGTGCCAGCAGCTTAGAGCCGGGTTACTACGAGCAGTACTTC,CASSLEPGYYEQYF
TRBD2,TRBJ2-7,.,TRBV9,TGTGCCAGCAGCGTAGCTAGCGGGAGGCCCTACGAGCAGTACTTC,CASSVASGRPYEQYF
.,TRBJ2-2,.,TRBV7-3,TGTGCCAGCAGCCCCCCAGAACCCAAGAACACCGGGGAGCTGTTTTTT,CASSPPEPKNTGELFF
.,TRBJ2-7,.,TRBV11-1,TGTGCCAGCAGCTTAGAGGACAGTGCCTGGTACGAGCAGTACTTC,CASSLEDSAWYEQYF
.,TRBJ2-1,.,TRBV7-9,TGTGCCAGCAGCTTGTTGCCCAATGAGCAGTTCTTC,CASSLLPNEQFF
.,TRBJ1-2,once,TRBV11-2,TGTGCCAGCAGCTTGGCCCCTTCAGGAGGAAGAGATGGCTACACCTTC,CASSLAPSGGRDGYTF
TRBD1,TRBJ2-2,.,TRBV11-3,TGTGCCAGCAGCCACCGGGACAGGGGAACGAACACCGGGGAGCTGTTTTTT,CASSHRDRGTNTGELFF
.,TRBJ2-7,.,TRBV5-6,TGTGCCAGCAGCTTGGGGCGGGAAGCCTACGAGCAGTACTTC,CASSLGREAYEQYF
TRBD2,TRBJ2-1,.,TRBV25-1,TGTGCCAGCAGTGAGGGGAGGGGTGGTGGCAATGAGCAGTTCTTC,CASSEGRGGGNEQFF
TRBD2,TRBJ2-7,.,TRBV6-5,TGTGCCAGCACCGCGGGGGGCGAGCAGTACTTC,CASTAGGEQYF
.,TRBJ2-3,.,TRBV27,TGTGCCAGCAGTAACCCGGGACTTTTCACCCTTAGCACAGATACGCAGTATTTT,CASSNPGLFTLSTDTQYF
.,TRBJ2-3,once,TRBV15,TGTGCCACCAGCAGTAGGCAGAATCCCACAGATACGCAGTATTTT,CATSSRQNPTDTQYF
TRBD1,TRBJ2-7,.,TRBV28,TGTGCCAGCAGCCCTCGGGGGACAGGGTCCTACGAGCAGTACTTC,CASSPRGTGSYEQYF
.,TRBJ2-1,.,TRBV28,TGTGCCAGCAGTTTGTTTATAGACTACAATGAGCAGTTCTTC,CASSLFIDYNEQFF
TRBD2,TRBJ2-1,once,TRBV9,TGTGCCAGCAGCGTAGGCGGGGGAGCAAACAATGAGCAGTTCTTC,CASSVGGGANNEQFF
TRBD1,TRBJ1-2,.,TRBV27,TGTGCCAGCAGACCTACAGGGGCTTATGGCTACACCTTC,CASRPTGAYGYTF
TRBD1,TRBJ2-3,.,TRBV4-1,TGCGCCAGCAGCATACTAGAGACAGGGGATACGCAGTATTTT,CASSILETGDTQYF
TRBD2,TRBJ2-7,.,TRBV11-2,TGTGCCAGCAGCTTAGATCGGGACTACTACGAGCAGTACTTC,CASSLDRDYYEQYF
.,TRBJ2-7,.,TRBV6-5,TGTGCCAGCAGTCCGACAGTTCCATCTTCCTACGAGCAGTACTTC,CASSPTVPSSYEQYF
.,TRBJ1-3,.,TRBV5-6,TGTGCCAGCAGCTTCCTCTCTGGAAACACCATATATTTT,CASSFLSGNTIYF
.,TRBJ2-7,.,TRBV21-1,TGTGCCAGCAGCACCCCCGGGACTAGCGGGGGTAGCTCCTACGAGCAGTACTTC,CASSTPGTSGGSSYEQYF
.,TRBJ1-3,.,TRBV7-8,TGTGCCAGCAGCTTAGTGGAGGGCTCTGGAAACACCATATATTTT,CASSLVEGSGNTIYF
TRBD2,TRBJ2-2,.,TRBV15,TGTGCCACCAGCAGAGATAGTGCGGGAGGGCCATCGAACACCGGGGAGCTGTTTTTT,CATSRDSAGGPSNTGELFF
.,TRBJ1-2,.,TRBV4-1,TGCGCCAGCAGCCAAGACGGCCAGTCGGTTGGCTACACCTTC,CASSQDGQSVGYTF
.,TRBJ2-5,.,TRBV21-1,TGTGCCAGCAGCAAAGGGACTAGCGATGGGGAGACCCAGTACTTC,CASSKGTSDGETQYF
.,TRBJ2-5,.,TRBV29-1,TGCAGCGTCTCGATTACCGGGAGTTTAATCGAGACCCAGTACTTC,CSVSITGSLIETQYF